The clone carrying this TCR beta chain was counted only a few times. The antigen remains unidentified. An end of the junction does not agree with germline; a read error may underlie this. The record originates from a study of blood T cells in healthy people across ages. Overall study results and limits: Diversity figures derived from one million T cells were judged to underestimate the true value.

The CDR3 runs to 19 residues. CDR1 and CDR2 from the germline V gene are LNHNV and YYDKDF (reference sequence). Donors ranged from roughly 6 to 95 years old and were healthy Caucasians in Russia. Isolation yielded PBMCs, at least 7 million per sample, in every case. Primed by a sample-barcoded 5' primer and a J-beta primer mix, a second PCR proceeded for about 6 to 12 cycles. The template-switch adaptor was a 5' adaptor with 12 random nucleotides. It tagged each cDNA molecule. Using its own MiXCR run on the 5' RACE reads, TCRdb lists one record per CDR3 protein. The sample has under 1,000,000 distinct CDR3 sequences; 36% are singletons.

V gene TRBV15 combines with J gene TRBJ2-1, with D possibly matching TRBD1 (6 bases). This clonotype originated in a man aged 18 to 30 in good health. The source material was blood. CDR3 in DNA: TGTGCCACCAGCCGAGACACATTCAGGGGCGAATCCGGGTACAATGAGCAGTTCTTC. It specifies CATSRDTFRGESGYNEQFF.